This TCR beta chain was documented in a study of cytomegalovirus exposure and HLA in healthy donors. Germline assignment: CDR1 LNHNV and CDR2 YYDKDF (reference sequence). The CDR3 covers 15 residues. V lost 0 bases to trimming and J lost 2 bases, with 8 bases between them. The PCR made use of 60 Vbeta and 13 Jbeta primers. The method was immunoSEQ multiplex PCR; TCRdb's version includes in-frame clones alone and lacks a portion of them. The sample has about 130,000 clones; approximately 80% are singletons. The receptor comes from a man in his forties or fifties in good health and CMV-seronegative. Sequencing was performed on PBMCs. J is TRBJ1-5 and V is TRBV15; D not certain. CDR3 region: CATSRELKGNQPQHF. CDR3 nucleotide sequence: TGTGCCACCAGCAGAGAACTTAAAGGCAATCAGCCCCAGCATTTT.